This TCR beta chain was sequenced during a study of shared clonotypes between healthy human individuals. Cells designated naive CD8 were CD45RO-negative and were positively selected for CCR7, with terminally differentiated effector memory CD45RA+ cells excluded. Only in-frame clones appear in the TCRdb table, and some are missing; sequencing was by immunoSEQ multiplex PCR. The top ten hold around 1.1% of the sample, which has around 2,000,000 clones, over 85% seen once. The CDR3 consists of 13 residues. V was shortened by 1 base and J by 11 bases, with 12 bases between the two germline ends. Germline-derived CDR1 and CDR2 are SGHVS and FNYEAQ.

This sequence was found in a man younger than 35 in good health. The specimen sequenced was naive CD8+ T cells sorted from blood. The chain has TRBV7-6 and TRBJ1-5, with D maybe TRBD1 (5 bases). For the CDR3, the DNA is TGTGCCAGCAGCTTAGGGGAAGAGGGGACCCAGCATTTT. It codes for CASSLGEEGTQHF.